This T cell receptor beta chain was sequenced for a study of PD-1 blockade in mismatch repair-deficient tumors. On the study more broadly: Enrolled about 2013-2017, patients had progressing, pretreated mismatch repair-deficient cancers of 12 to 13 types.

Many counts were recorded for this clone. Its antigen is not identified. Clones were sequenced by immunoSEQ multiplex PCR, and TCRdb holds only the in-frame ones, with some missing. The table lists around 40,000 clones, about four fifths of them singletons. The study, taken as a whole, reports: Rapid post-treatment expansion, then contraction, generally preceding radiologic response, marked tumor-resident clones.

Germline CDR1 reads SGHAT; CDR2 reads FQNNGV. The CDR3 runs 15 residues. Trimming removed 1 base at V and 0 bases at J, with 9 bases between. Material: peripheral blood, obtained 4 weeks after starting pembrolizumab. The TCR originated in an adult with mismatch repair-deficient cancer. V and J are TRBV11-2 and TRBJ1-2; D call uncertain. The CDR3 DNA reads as TGTGCCAGCAGCTTAGCTCAGGCTCCTAACTATGGCTACACCTTC. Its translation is CASSLAQAPNYGYTF.